Only a few counts were recorded for the clone carrying this T cell receptor (beta chain). V was clipped by 5 bases and J by 1 base; unmatched bases: 2. The germline CDR1 and CDR2 sequences are MNHNY and SVGAGI (reference sequence). This CDR3 region has 13 residues. PCR amplification relied on 60 Vbeta primers (plus 13 Jbeta primers). Libraries were prepared by immunoSEQ multiplex PCR; TCRdb keeps only in-frame clonotypes and omits some of them. The sample includes some 140,000 clones, under 85% of them seen just once. These data are taken from a study of cytomegalovirus exposure and HLA in healthy donors.

The source is a man in his late teens or twenties in good health and CMV-seronegative. The V and J genes are TRBV6-6 and TRBJ2-7, with 7 bases that match TRBD1. Source material: PBMCs. CDR3 DNA: TGTGCCAGCAGTGTGACAGGGTCCTACGAGCAGTACTTC. Translating it yields CASSVTGSYEQYF.